This TCR beta chain was captured in a study of blood T cell repertoires in COVID-19. Here immunoSEQ multiplex PCR was the method, and the copy in TCRdb shows in-frame clones only, minus some. Among roughly 300,000 clones, about 85% were seen once, and the ten largest hold 4.5% to 7%. V lost 1 base and J 8 bases, leaving 12 bases between the germline ends. CDR1 is SGHNT and CDR2 is YYREEE in the germline V gene (reference sequence). The CDR3 totals 13 residues. Sequenced sample: PBMCs or T cells enriched from blood (not recorded which). This receptor was identified in a young woman who had recovered from COVID-19. The V and J genes are TRBV5-4 and TRBJ1-2; D not resolved. The CDR3 spells CASSLPGNWGYTF. The CDR3 DNA follows: TGTGCCAGCAGCTTGCCCGGGAACTGGGGCTACACCTTC.